This TCR beta chain was identified during a study of cytotoxic CD8 clonotypes in ibrutinib-treated CLL. Study-level findings and limits: Clonality showed a rise at ibrutinib response that reversed toward baseline at progression. Sampling times (in sustained-remission versus progressing patients) were not the same.

Targeted sequencing depth ranged from 1 in 200,000 to 1 in 1 million T cells. Assay used: immunoSEQ multiplex PCR; TCRdb lists only in-frame clones, some missing. The sample records nearly 50,000 clones, 57% being singletons. The CDR3 runs to 15 residues. Germline V gene lookup returns CDR1 SGHRS and CDR2 YFSETQ. Concerning this clone itself: The antigen remains undetermined. Compared with germline, one end of the junction differs, possibly owing to a read error.

This sequence joins TRBV5-1 and TRBJ1-2; D gene uncertain. This clonotype originated in a human donor with chronic lymphocytic leukemia. This specimen consisted of PBMCs, obtained after 24 months of ibrutinib treatment. CDR3 nucleotides: TGCGCCAGCAGCTTGGATGGATTCTGGGTCGATGGCCACACCTTC. It specifies CASSLDGFWVDGHTF.